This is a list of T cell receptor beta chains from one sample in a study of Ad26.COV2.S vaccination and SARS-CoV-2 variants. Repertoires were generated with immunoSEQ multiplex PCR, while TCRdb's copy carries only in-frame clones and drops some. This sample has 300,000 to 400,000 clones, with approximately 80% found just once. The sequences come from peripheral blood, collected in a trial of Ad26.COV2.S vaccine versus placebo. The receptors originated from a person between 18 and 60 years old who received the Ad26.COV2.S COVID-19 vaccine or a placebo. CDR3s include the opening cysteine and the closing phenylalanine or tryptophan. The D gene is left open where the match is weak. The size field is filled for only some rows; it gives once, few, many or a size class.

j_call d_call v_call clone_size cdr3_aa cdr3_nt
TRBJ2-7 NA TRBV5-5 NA CASSLTATYEQYF TGTGCCAGCAGCTTAACAGCCACCTACGAGCAGTACTTC
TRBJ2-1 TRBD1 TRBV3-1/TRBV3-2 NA CASSQGGRGNVDEQFF TGTGCCAGCAGCCAAGGGGGCAGGGGGAATGTAGATGAGCAGTTCTTC
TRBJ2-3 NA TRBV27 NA CASSRRLGGGTDTQYF TGTGCCAGCAGCCGCCGACTTGGCGGGGGCACAGATACGCAGTATTTT
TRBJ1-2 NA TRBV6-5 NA CASRATAYGYTF TGTGCCAGCAGAGCAACAGCTTATGGCTACACCTTC
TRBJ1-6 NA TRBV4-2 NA CASSQGGVQNSPLHF TGTGCCAGCAGCCAAGGCGGGGTACAAAATTCACCCCTCCACTTT
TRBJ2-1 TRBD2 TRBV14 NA CASSQVLGLAGGYNEQFF TGTGCCAGCAGCCAAGTTCTGGGACTAGCGGGGGGATACAATGAGCAGTTCTTC
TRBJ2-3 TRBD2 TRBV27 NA CASTQRGVSTDTQYF TGTGCCAGCACCCAGCGGGGGGTTAGCACAGATACGCAGTATTTT
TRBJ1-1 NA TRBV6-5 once CASAAGRLIEAFF TGTGCCAGCGCCGCGGGACGGTTGATTGAAGCTTTCTTT
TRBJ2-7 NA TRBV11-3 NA CASSLEGSYEQYF TGTGCCAGCAGCTTAGAGGGGTCCTACGAGCAGTACTTC
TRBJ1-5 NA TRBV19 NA CASRGLAGDSNQPQHF TGTGCCAGTAGGGGGTTGGCAGGTGATAGCAATCAGCCCCAGCATTTT